This T cell receptor (beta chain) came from a study of T cell responses to AZD1222 COVID-19 vaccine. As regards this clone: Its antigen is unidentified.

Study-wide findings and caveats: After the peak T cell response, and only then, were repertoires sampled. Increases in Spike-specific TCR breadth and depth were seen after two AZD1222 doses. There were mostly white British donors and more females than males, and clonal diversity was possibly underestimated. Reportedly, nearly half of unique spike TCRs recognized epitopes outside B.1.351/B.1.1.7 mutations.

Trimming at V came to 3 bases and at J to 8 bases, leaving 7 bases not matched to a gene. This CDR3 is 14 amino acids long. Germline-derived CDR1 and CDR2 are SNHLY and FYNNEI. Repertoires were generated with immunoSEQ multiplex PCR, while TCRdb's copy carries only in-frame clones and drops some. The table records 150,000 or so clones, approximately 91% of them present only once. This chain connects TRBV2 to TRBJ1-2; 9 positions agree with TRBD1. The sequence was collected from an adult who received the AZD1222 COVID-19 vaccine. Specimen: peripheral blood, collected 28 days after the second AZD1222 dose. The CDR3 here is CASSDQDRGGGYTF. CDR3 DNA sequence: TGTGCCAGCAGTGACCAGGACAGGGGTGGAGGCTACACCTTC.